The text below deals with one TCR beta chain. What it recognizes is unknown. A read error may explain this, as a much larger clone is one base away. The sample carries other DNA sequences with the same CDR3. Each cell subset's genomic DNA was divided evenly among several immunoSEQ plates. Measured with immunoSEQ multiplex PCR; TCRdb has only the in-frame clones, and not every one. The table lists around 1.1 million clones, more than 75% of them singletons. The sample belongs to a study of shared clonotypes between healthy human individuals. General study findings and limits: Generation of non-shared clonotypes was less probable than generation of clonotypes shared by all four donors. A handful of donors showed sharing of approximately 4.7% of naive CD4 clonotypes.

The sequence was obtained from a man between 18 and 29 years old in good health. Some clones in this sample may be carry-over from other donors' samples. The sequenced sample was memory CD4+ T cells from PBMCs. Specified subset: CD45RA-negative fraction.

CDR3 sequence: CASSLGTGNTEAFF. The CDR3 coding sequence is TGCGCCAGCAGCTTGGGGACAGGGAACACTGAAGCTTTCTTT. The V call is TRBV5-1, the J call TRBJ1-1, with 7 bases aligning to TRBD1. Germline V gene lookup returns CDR1 SGHRS and CDR2 YFSETQ. The CDR3 is 14 amino acids. With 0 bases clipped from V and 1 base from J, the junction kept 0 bases outside the gene matches.